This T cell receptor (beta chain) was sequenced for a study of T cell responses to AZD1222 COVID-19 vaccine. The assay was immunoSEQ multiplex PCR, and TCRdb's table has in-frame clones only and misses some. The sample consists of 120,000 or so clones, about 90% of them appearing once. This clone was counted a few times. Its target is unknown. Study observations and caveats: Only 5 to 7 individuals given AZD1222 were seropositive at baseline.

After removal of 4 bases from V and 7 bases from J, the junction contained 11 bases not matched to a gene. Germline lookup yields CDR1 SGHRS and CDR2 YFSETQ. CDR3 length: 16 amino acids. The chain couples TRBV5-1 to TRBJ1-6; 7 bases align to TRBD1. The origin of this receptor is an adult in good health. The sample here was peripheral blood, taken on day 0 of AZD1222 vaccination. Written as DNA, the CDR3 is TGCGCCAGCAGCAACGGACGACAGGGAGAAAATTCACCCCTCCACTTT. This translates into CASSNGRQGENSPLHF.